Sequencing of this TCR beta chain was carried out in a study of blood T cells in healthy people across ages. Primers used in a second PCR of about 7 to 12 cycles were a sample-barcoded 5' primer and a J-beta primer mix. One entry per CDR3 protein results from TCRdb running MiXCR on the 5' RACE reads. The sample includes nearly 800,000 distinct CDR3 sequences, just over 55% of them seen just once. Germline CDR1 reads SGDLS; CDR2 reads YYNGEE. CDR3 length equals 18 residues. Unmatched junction bases numbered 4, after V lost 3 bases and J lost 1 base. Each sample used at least 6 million PBMCs. This receptor was obtained from a man aged 40-50 years in good health. This chain links TRBV9 with TRBJ2-6; 13 positions agree with TRBD2. The sample consisted of blood. The CDR3 coding sequence is TGTGCCAGCAGCGCTCCGACTAGCGGGGGGTCTGGGGCCAACGTCCTGACTTTC. Its translation: CASSAPTSGGSGANVLTF.